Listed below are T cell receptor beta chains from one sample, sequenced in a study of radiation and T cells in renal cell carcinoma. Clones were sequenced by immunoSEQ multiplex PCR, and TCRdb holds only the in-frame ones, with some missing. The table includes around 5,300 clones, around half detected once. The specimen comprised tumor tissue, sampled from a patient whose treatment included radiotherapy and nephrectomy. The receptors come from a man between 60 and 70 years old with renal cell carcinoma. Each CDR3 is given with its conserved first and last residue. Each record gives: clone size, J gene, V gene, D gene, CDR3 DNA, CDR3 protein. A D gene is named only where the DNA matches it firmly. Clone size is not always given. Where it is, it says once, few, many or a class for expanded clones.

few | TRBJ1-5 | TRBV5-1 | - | TGCGCCAGCAGCTTGGACGGTGGGGAAGTACCCCAGCATTTT | CASSLDGGEVPQHF
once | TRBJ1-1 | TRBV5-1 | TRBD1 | TGCGCCAGCAGCTTCTATGGGGACAGTGAAGCTTTCTTT | CASSFYGDSEAFF
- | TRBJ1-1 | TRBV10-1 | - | TGCGCCAGCAGTGAGTCGGGGCTTGAAGCTTTCTTT | CASSESGLEAFF
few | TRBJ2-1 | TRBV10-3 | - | TGTGCCATCAGTGAAGGTGGGACAGCGGGCGTTAACAATGAGCAGTTCTTC | CAISEGGTAGVNNEQFF
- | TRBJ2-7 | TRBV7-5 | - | TGTGCCAGCAGCTTGACAGGGGTGACTTACGAGCAGTACTTC | CASSLTGVTYEQYF
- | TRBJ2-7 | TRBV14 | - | TGTGCCAGCAGCCAAGATAGGAGCGCTACCTACGAGCAGTACTTC | CASSQDRSATYEQYF
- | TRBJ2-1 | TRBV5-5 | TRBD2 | TGTGCCAGCAGCTTGGGGACTAGCGGTCTGTTCTACAATGAGCAGTTCTTC | CASSLGTSGLFYNEQFF
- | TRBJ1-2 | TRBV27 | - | TGTGCCAGCAGGAGCGGGGGGCTTAACTATGGCTACACCTTC | CASRSGGLNYGYTF
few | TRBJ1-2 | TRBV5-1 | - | TGCGCCAGCAGCTTGGCCGGGGAGGATGGCTACACCTTC | CASSLAGEDGYTF
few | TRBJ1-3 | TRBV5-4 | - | TGTGCCAGCACAACCGGTAGGGCAGCTGGAAACACCATATATTTT | CASTTGRAAGNTIYF
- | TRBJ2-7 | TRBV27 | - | TGTGCCAGCAGTTTCGCGGGAAACGCCAACGAGCAGTACTTC | CASSFAGNANEQYF
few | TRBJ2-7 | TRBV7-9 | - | TGTGCCAGCAGCCCGACCGGGCCCCCCTCCTACGAGCAGTACTTC | CASSPTGPPSYEQYF
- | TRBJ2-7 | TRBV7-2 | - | TGTGCCAGCAACAACAGGGTTGGCGAGCAGTACTTC | CASNNRVGEQYF
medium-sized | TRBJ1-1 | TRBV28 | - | TGTGCCAGCAGTTCCCCAGGGTTCGGTGTGACTGAAGCTTTCTTT | CASSSPGFGVTEAFF
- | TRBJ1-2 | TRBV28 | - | TGTGCCAGCCAGGGCGGGGGGGACTATGGCTACACCTTC | CASQGGGDYGYTF
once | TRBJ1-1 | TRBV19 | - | TGTGCCAGTAGTTTCGGGACAACTGAAGCTTTCTTT | CASSFGTTEAFF
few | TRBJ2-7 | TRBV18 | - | TGTGCCAGCTCACCTGGGTTGGAGGGTACCTACGAGCAGTACTTC | CASSPGLEGTYEQYF
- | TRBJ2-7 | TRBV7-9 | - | TGTGCCAGCAGCTTAGGCCCTAATTACGAGCAGTACTTC | CASSLGPNYEQYF
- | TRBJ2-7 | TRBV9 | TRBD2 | TGTGCCAGCAGCCTCGGGACTAGCAGGATCGAGCAGTACTTC | CASSLGTSRIEQYF
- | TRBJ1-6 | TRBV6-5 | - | TGTGCCAGCAGTTACTCTAGACGGCTGCTGACTTCACCCCTCCACTTT | CASSYSRRLLTSPLHF
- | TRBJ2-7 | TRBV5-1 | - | TGCGCCAGCAAGCCCCTCCCAGGGCCCTACGAGCAGTACTTC | CASKPLPGPYEQYF
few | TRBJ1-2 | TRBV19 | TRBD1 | TGTGCCAGTAGTGGGGACAGAAACTATGGCTACACCTTC | CASSGDRNYGYTF
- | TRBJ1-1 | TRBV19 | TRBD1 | TGTGCCAGTAGTATCCCGTCAGGGGGGAGGAATGAAGCTTTCTTT | CASSIPSGGRNEAFF
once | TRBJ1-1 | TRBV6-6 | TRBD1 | TGTGCCAGCAGTCATCGAAGGACAGGGCTGAACACTGAAGCTTTCTTT | CASSHRRTGLNTEAFF
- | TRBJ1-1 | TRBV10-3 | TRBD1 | TGTGCCATCAGTGGTGCACAGGGGGTATTCACTGAAGCTTTCTTT | CAISGAQGVFTEAFF